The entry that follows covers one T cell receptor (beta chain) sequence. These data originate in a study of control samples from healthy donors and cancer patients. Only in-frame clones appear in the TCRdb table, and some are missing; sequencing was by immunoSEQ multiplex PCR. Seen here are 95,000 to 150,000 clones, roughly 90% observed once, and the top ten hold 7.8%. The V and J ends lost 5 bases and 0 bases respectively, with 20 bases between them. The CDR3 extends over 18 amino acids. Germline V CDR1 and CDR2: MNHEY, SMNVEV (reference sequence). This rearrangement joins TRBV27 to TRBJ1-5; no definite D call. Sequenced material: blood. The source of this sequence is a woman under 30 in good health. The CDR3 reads CASSPITPQPYSNQPQHF. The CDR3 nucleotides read TGTGCCAGCAGTCCAATAACCCCCCAGCCGTATAGCAATCAGCCCCAGCATTTT.